This T cell receptor (beta chain) is from a study of T-cell reconstitution after alpha-beta-depleted transplantation in children. Study conclusions and caveats: Several hundred rapidly expanded clones from non-depleted graft cells reportedly supplied alpha-beta T cells about two months post-transplant. Newly made T cells mostly supplied T-cell counts and diversity one year after transplant.

Germline V gives CDR1 MGHDK, CDR2 SYGVNS. The CDR3 contains 16 residues. With 1 base removed from V and 1 base from J, the gap between germline ends came to 12 bases. Unique molecular identifiers were used to barcode this TCRbeta library. TCRdb passed the PCR reads through MiXCR, listing each CDR3 protein once. The table has fewer than 550,000 distinct CDR3 sequences, about 10% seen once. This clonotype came up a few times. As yet, its antigen is unknown. The starting material was PBMCs, mostly from graft donor cells, obtained 180 days after TCRalphabeta/CD19-depleted stem cell transplant. This chain joins TRBV25-1 and TRBJ2-3, with a tentative D call TRBD2 (5 bases). This receptor was identified in a female patient aged 2-10 years who had a stem cell transplant for aplastic anemia, so the T cells may come from the graft donor. The CDR3, as DNA: TGTGCCAGCAGTGAATGGGCGGGCGGAGGCACAGATACGCAGTATTTT. It specifies CASSEWAGGGTDTQYF.